This TCR beta chain was identified during a study of T cell responses to AZD1222 COVID-19 vaccine. Points from the study as a whole: The CD4 TCRs associated with vaccination extended across spike and predominated at 160-218 and 743-854. Per reports, nearly half of all spike-specific TCRs target regions that are unmutated in variants.

Profiled with immunoSEQ multiplex PCR; TCRdb holds only in-frame clones, not every one. The repertoire consists of roughly 79,000 clones, with about 90% occurring once and the leading ten covering roughly 6.4%. For this clone: Its antigen is still unknown.

The sample was peripheral blood, taken on day 0 of MenACWY control vaccination. This receptor was obtained from an adult in good health.

The CDR3 region is CASSVAARTNTGELFF. The CDR3 DNA sequence: TGTGCCAGCAGCGTAGCGGCAAGAACGAACACCGGGGAGCTGTTTTTT. This chain links TRBV9 with TRBJ2-2; D unclear. Between the trimmed V and J ends, which lost 0 bases and 0 bases, there was a span of 9 bases. Germline CDR1 reads SGDLS; CDR2 reads YYNGEE. The CDR3 length is 16 residues.